The clone carrying this TCR beta chain was counted a few times. Its antigen is not identified. The data were obtained in a study of T-cell reconstitution after alpha-beta-depleted transplantation in children. Notes on the study in general: The study reportedly traced alpha-beta T cells about two months after transplant to several hundred expanded graft clones. From surviving recipient T cells and thymic progenitors came the high day-60 TCRbeta diversity observed in some patients. T-cell counts and diversity at one year following transplant were attributed mainly to newly produced T cells.

Using unique molecular identifiers, the investigators prepared the TCRbeta library. TCRdb processed the PCR reads anew with MiXCR; each CDR3 protein has one entry. The sample gives approximately 270,000 distinct CDR3 sequences, under 30% of which show up once; around 4.8% is in the top ten. V shed 6 bases and J shed 7 bases, with 15 bases lying between them. CDR1 is MGHRA, CDR2 YSYEKL, per germline. The CDR3 runs to 14 residues. This sequence was found in a female patient aged 2-15 years who had a stem cell transplant for congenital amegakaryocytic thrombocytopenia, so the T cells may come from the graft donor. This rearrangement joins TRBV4-1 to TRBJ2-2; D unclear. The material was PBMCs, mostly from graft donor cells, obtained 360 days after TCRalphabeta/CD19-depleted stem cell transplant. This chain's CDR3 is CASRNGRNGGELFF. The CDR3 region has the DNA TGCGCCAGCAGAAACGGACGAAACGGCGGGGAGCTGTTTTTT.